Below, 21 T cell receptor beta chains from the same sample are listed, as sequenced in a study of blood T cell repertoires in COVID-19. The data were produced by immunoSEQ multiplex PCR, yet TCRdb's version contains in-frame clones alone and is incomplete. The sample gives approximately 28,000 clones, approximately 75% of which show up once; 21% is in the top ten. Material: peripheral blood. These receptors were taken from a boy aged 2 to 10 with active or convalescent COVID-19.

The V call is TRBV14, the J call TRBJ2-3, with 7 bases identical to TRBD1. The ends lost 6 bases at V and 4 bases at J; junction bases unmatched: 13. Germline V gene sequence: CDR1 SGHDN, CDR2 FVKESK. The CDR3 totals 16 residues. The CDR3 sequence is CASSPRRFQGADTQYF. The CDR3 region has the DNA TGTGCCAGCAGTCCAAGAAGATTTCAGGGGGCAGATACGCAGTATTTT.

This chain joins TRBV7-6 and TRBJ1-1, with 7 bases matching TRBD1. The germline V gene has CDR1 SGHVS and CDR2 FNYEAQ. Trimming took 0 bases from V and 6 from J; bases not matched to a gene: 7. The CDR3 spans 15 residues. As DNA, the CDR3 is TGTGCCAGCAGCTTAGCAAGGACAGGCCAACCTGAAGCTTTCTTT. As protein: CASSLARTGQPEAFF.

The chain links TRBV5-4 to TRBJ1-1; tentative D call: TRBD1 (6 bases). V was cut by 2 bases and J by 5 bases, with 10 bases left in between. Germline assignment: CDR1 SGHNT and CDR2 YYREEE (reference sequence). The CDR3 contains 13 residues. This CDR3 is CASSLQGWTEAFF. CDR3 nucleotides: TGTGCCAGCAGCTTACAGGGTTGGACTGAAGCTTTCTTT.

For the CDR3, the DNA is TGTGCCAGCAGTGAAGCAACAGGGGGCGGAGGGGAGCAGTTCTTC. Translating it yields CASSEATGGGGEQFF. The gene calls are TRBV2 and TRBJ2-1, with 9 nucleotides matching TRBD1. The J segment lost 10 bases and the V segment lost 0 bases, leaving 7 bases of the junction unmatched. CDR3 length: 15 residues. Germline lookup yields CDR1 SNHLY and CDR2 FYNNEI.

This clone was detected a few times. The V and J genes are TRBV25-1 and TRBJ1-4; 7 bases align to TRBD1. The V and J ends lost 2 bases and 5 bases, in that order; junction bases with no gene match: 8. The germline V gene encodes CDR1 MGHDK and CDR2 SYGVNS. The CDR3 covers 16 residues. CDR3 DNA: TGTGCCAGCAGTGAAGGAGTGGGACAGACCAATGAAAAACTGTTTTTT. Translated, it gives CASSEGVGQTNEKLFF.

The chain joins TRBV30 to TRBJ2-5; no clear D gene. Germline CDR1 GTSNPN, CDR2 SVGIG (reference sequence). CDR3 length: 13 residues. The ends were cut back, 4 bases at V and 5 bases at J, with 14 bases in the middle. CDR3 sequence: CAWKRANGETQYF. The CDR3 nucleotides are TGTGCCTGGAAAAGAGCGAATGGGGAGACCCAGTACTTC.

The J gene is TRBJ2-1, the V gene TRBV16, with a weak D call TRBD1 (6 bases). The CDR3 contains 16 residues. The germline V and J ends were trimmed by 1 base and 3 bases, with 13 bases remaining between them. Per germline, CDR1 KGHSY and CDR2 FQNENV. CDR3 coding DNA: TGTGCCAGCAGCCAATTCCCAAAGACAGGCTACAATGAGCAGTTCTTC. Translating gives CASSQFPKTGYNEQFF.

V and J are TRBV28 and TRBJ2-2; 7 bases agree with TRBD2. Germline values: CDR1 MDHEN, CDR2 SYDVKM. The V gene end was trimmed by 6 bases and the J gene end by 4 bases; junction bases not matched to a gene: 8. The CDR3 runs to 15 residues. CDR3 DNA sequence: TGTGCCAGCAGCTGGGACTATTCTAGCACCGGGGAGCTGTTTTTT. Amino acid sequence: CASSWDYSSTGELFF.

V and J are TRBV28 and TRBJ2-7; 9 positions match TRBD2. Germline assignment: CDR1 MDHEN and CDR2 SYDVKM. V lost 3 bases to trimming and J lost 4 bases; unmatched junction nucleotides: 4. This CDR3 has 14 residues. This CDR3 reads CASSFSGSLYEQYF. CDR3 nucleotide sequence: TGTGCCAGCAGTTTTAGCGGGAGCTTATACGAGCAGTACTTC.

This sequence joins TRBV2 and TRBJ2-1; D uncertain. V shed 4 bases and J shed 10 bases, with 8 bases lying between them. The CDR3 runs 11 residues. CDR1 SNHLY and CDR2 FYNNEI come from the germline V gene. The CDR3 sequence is CASSARWEQFF. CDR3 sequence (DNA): TGTGCCAGCAGTGCCCGGTGGGAGCAGTTCTTC.

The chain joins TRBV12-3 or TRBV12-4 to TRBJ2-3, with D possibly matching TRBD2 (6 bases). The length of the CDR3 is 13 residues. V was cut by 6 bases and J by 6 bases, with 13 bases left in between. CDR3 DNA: TGTGCCAGCAGGCCTAACCGGGGGGATACGCAGTATTTT. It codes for CASRPNRGDTQYF.

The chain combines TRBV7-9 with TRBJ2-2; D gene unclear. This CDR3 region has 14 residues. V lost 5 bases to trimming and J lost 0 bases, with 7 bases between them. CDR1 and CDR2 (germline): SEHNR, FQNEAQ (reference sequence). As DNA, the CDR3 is TGTGCCAGCAGCAAACACACGAACACCGGGGAGCTGTTTTTT. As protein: CASSKHTNTGELFF. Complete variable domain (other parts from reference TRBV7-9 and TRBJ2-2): DTGVSQNPRHKITKRGQNVTFRCDPISEHNRLYWYRQTLGQGPEFLTYFQNEAQLEKSRLLSDRFSAERPKGSFSTLEIQRTEQGDSAMYLCASSKHTNTGELFFGEGSRLTVL.

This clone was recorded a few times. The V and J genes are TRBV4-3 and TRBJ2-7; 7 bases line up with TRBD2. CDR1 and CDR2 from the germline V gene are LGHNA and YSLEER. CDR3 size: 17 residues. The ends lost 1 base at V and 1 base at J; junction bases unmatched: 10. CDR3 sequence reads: CASSQAPRGGSSYEQYF. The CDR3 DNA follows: TGCGCCAGCAGCCAAGCCCCGAGGGGCGGGAGTTCCTACGAGCAGTACTTC.

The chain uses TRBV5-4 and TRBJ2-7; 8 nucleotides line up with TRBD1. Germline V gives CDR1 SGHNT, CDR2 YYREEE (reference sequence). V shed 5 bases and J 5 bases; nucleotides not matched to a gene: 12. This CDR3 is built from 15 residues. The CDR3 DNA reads TGTGCCAGCAGGCCAGGGGGCTTCTCGCGGGACGAGCAGTACGTC. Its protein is CASRPGGFSRDEQYV.

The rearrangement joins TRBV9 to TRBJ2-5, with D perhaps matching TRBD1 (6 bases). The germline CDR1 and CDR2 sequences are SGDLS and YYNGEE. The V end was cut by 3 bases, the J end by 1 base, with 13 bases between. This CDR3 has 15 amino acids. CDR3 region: CASSGRDTLQETQYF. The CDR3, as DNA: TGTGCCAGCAGCGGCCGGGACACCCTCCAAGAGACCCAGTACTTC.

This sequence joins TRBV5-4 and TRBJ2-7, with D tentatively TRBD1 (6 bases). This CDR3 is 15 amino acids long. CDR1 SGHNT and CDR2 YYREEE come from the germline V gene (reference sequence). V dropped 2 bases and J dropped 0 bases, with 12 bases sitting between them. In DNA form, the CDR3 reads TGTGCCAGCAGCTTAAGGTCGACAGGCTCCTACGAGCAGTACTTC. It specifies CASSLRSTGSYEQYF. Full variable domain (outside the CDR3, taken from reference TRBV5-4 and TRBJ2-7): ETGVTQSPTHLIKTRGQQVTLRCSSQSGHNTVSWYQQALGQGPQFIFQYYREEENGRGNFPPRFSGLQFPNYSSELNVNALELDDSALYLCASSLRSTGSYEQYFGPGTRLTVT.

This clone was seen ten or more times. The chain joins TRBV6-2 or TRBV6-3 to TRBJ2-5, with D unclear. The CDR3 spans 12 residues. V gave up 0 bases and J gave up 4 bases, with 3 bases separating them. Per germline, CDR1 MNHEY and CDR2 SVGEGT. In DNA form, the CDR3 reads TGTGCCAGCAGTTACTCTCGAGAGACCCAGTACTTC. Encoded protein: CASSYSRETQYF.

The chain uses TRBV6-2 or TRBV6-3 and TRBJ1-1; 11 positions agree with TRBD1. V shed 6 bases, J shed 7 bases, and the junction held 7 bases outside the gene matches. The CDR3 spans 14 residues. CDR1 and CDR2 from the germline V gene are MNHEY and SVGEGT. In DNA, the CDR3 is TGTGCCAGCAGCTTTACGGGACAGGGGGTTGAAGCTTTCTTT. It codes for CASSFTGQGVEAFF.

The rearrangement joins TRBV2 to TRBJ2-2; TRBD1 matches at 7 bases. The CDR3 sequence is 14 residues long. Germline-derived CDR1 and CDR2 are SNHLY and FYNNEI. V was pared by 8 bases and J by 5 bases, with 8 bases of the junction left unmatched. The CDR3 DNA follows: TGTGCCAGCCGACAGGGCTTGGGTACCGGGGAGCTGTTTTTT. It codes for CASRQGLGTGELFF.

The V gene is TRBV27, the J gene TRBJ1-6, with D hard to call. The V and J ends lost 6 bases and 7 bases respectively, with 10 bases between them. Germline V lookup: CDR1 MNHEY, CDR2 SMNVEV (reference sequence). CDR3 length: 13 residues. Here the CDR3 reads CASRVASNSPLHF. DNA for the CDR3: TGTGCCAGCAGGGTCGCGAGCAATTCACCCCTCCACTTT.

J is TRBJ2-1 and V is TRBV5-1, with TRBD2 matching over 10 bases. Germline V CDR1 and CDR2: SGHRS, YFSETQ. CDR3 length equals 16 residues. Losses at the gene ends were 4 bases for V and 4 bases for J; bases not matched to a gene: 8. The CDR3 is CASSAPRTSGYNEQFF. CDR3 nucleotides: TGCGCCAGCAGCGCCCCGAGGACTAGCGGTTACAATGAGCAGTTCTTC.